This T cell receptor (beta chain) was documented in a study of blood T cell repertoires in COVID-19. Overall study context: Acute and convalescent COVID-19 specimens originated in the United States, Italy and Spain. Sources were T cells, B-cell-depleted T cells, or PBMCs; the material itself was cDNA or gDNA.

All enrollees were roughly 18 to 89 years old and from 20 to 30 US areas. This CDR3 is 12 amino acids long. Germline values: CDR1 SGHTA, CDR2 FQGTGA. V lost 5 bases to trimming and J lost 9 bases, with 13 bases between them. The assay was immunoSEQ multiplex PCR, and TCRdb's table has in-frame clones only and misses some. There are 88,000 or so clones in the sample; around 88% occur only once, and 1.2% lies in the top ten. This receptor was identified in a woman in her forties or fifties with acute COVID-19. The chain combines TRBV7-3 with TRBJ1-1; D might be TRBD1 (5 bases). The sequenced sample was PBMCs or T cells enriched from blood (not recorded which). DNA for the CDR3: TGTGCCAGCAGCGCCGGGGGGGTTAAAGCTTTCTTT. Translation gives CASSAGGVKAFF.